The T cell receptor beta chain under discussion was sequenced for a study of CD4 T cell repertoires in COVID-19. V was clipped by 3 bases and J by 1 base, with 15 bases between them. Germline CDR1 LNHDA, CDR2 SQIVND (reference sequence). This CDR3 has 16 residues. Comment on this clone: Antigen: not known.

TCRdb keeps only in-frame clones here, not all; method: immunoSEQ multiplex PCR. The data show approximately 75,000 clones, roughly 80% seen once. The study's findings and limits: Some SARS-CoV-2 clonotypes, between 7 and 25%, recurred in SARS-CoV and/or HKU1 cultures. Sharing of several most expanded SARS-CoV-2-reactive clonotypes across memory subsets suggested intraclonal diversification.

Sequenced material: CD4+ T cells from peripheral blood, taken after recovery from COVID-19. This receptor was identified in a human donor who had COVID-19. V and J are TRBV19 and TRBJ1-1; D is possibly TRBD1 (5 bases). The DNA of the CDR3 is TGTGCCAGTAGTATGAGCCCCTCAGGGAAGAACACTGAAGCTTTCTTT. Protein sequence: CASSMSPSGKNTEAFF.